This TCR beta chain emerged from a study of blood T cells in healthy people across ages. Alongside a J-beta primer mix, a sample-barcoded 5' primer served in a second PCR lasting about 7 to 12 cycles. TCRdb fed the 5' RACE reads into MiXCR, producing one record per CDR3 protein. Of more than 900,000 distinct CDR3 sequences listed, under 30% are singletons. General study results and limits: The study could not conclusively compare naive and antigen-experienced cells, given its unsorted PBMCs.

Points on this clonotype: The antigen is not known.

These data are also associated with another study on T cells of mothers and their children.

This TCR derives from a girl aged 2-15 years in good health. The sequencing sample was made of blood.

The CDR3 DNA reads TGTGCCAGCAGCTTGCTCCGCTCTGGGGCCAACGTCCTGACTTTC. Its translation is CASSLLRSGANVLTF. This chain links TRBV11-1 with TRBJ2-6; unclear D gene. This CDR3 is built from 15 residues. The germline CDR1 and CDR2 sequences are SGHAT and FQDESV (reference sequence). V was clipped by 3 bases and J by 0 bases, with 6 bases between them.